One sample yielded the 2 T cell receptor beta chains listed below, sequenced in a study of T cell responses to AZD1222 COVID-19 vaccine. Some clones are missing from TCRdb's copy, which holds only in-frame ones; the method was immunoSEQ multiplex PCR. The data show roughly 180,000 clones, around 93% seen once. The source was peripheral blood, collected on day 0 of AZD1222 vaccination. These TCRs come from an adult in good health.

In regard to this clone: One end of the junction varies from germline; a read error may be responsible. This chain links TRBV9 with TRBJ2-1, with 11 nucleotides matching TRBD2. Germline assignment: CDR1 SGDLS and CDR2 YYNGEE. The CDR3 extends over 13 amino acids. The CDR3 DNA sequence: TGCGCTAGCGGGAGGTTATCCGACAATGAGCAGTTCTTC. It yields the protein CASGRLSDNEQFF.

CDR3 sequence: CASSSELAARRNEQFF. The CDR3 DNA sequence: TGTGCCAGCAGCTCCGAACTAGCGGCTAGGCGGAATGAGCAGTTCTTC. The V call is TRBV11-2, the J call TRBJ2-1; TRBD2 matches at 8 bases. V gave up 4 bases and J gave up 7 bases; unmatched junction bases: 12. The CDR3 length is 16 residues. Germline CDR1 SGHAT, CDR2 FQNNGV.